A selection of T cell receptor beta chains follows, all from one sample in a study of shared clonotypes between healthy human individuals. The assay was immunoSEQ multiplex PCR, and TCRdb's table has in-frame clones only and misses some. The sample consists of around 2.1 million clones, 90% to 97% of them appearing once. Sequencing was carried out using naive CD4+ T cells sorted from blood. Source of these receptors: a young man in good health. CDR3s include the opening cysteine and the closing phenylalanine or tryptophan. Each record gives: clone size, V gene, J gene, CDR3 protein. The size field is filled for only some rows; it gives once, few, many or a size class.

.	TRBV6-5	TRBJ1-2	CASSYSKERSPYTF
.	TRBV7-9	TRBJ2-1	CAIGPGSYNEQFF
.	TRBV29-1	TRBJ2-1	CSVGTPPGGGSNNEQFF
.	TRBV6-6	TRBJ1-1	CASGARLGNTEAFF
.	TRBV21-1	TRBJ1-1	CASRAQGGNTEAFF
.	TRBV6-5	TRBJ2-7	CASSHPTSGNMEQYF
.	TRBV5-6	TRBJ1-6	CASSLAGQGAYSPLHF
.	TRBV5-1	TRBJ1-2	CASRPTGGINGYTF
.	TRBV6-4	TRBJ1-1	CASSRQGPPAFF
.	TRBV6-5	TRBJ2-7	CASSYSTSAYYEQYF
.	TRBV5-4	TRBJ2-3	CASSLRTDTQYF
.	TRBV10-2	TRBJ1-5	CASRQGINQPQHF
.	TRBV10-3	TRBJ2-3	CATEGQPSTDTQYF
.	TRBV30	TRBJ1-4	CAWSRDRGGEKLFF
.	TRBV18	TRBJ1-6	CASSTLQADTSPLHF
once	TRBV29-1	TRBJ2-7	CSVAPGLAGYEQYF
once	TRBV18	TRBJ1-1	CASSSGGATNTEAFF
.	TRBV7-9	TRBJ2-5	CASSLGSTRTQYF
.	TRBV4-3	TRBJ2-5	CARGKRSQETQYF
once	TRBV7-9	TRBJ1-1	CASSLAGEGEAFF
.	TRBV11-2	TRBJ2-5	CASSLVFIGGRGETQYF
.	TRBV7-6	TRBJ1-2	CASSRRQGGGYTF
.	TRBV6-5	TRBJ2-7	CASKRGAGGYEQYF
.	TRBV4-1	TRBJ1-5	CASSQDTVNQPQHF
.	TRBV6-1	TRBJ1-2	CASSEDRGVSYGYTF
.	TRBV25-1	TRBJ2-1	CASRTSGGAQEQFF
.	TRBV10-3	TRBJ1-3	CAISLKGAVSGNTIYF
.	TRBV28	TRBJ2-7	CASGGYGGSYEQYF
once	TRBV7-2	TRBJ2-7	CASSLTSRSSYEQYF
.	TRBV5-1	TRBJ2-3	CASSLFVAGGSDTQYF
.	TRBV6-5	TRBJ1-1	CASRRQGVKVEAFF
.	TRBV12-1	TRBJ1-2	CASSLVPDTEGGYTF
.	TRBV6-1	TRBJ2-3	CASSERASTDTQYF
.	TRBV7-8	TRBJ2-7	CASTSGGYEQYF